Shown below are 9 T cell receptor beta chains from a single sample sequenced in a study of blood T cell repertoires in COVID-19 (dated by TCRdb to about 2020). Library prep was done by the immunoSEQ multiplex PCR assay. TCRdb carries this immuneACCESS record with in-frame sequences only. Its versions omit some clonotypes, under half of them owing to an unresolved V gene in the studies checked, with the rest unexplained. In all, the sample holds fewer than 60,000 clones, and around 84% of those were seen once. Roughly 13% of the sample rests with the top ten. The sample was peripheral blood. These receptors were collected from a woman older than 75 with acute or convalescent COVID-19.

This chain links TRBV9 with TRBJ2-1, with TRBD1 identical over 8 bases. After removal of 0 bases from V and 8 bases from J, the junction contained 7 bases not matched to a gene. Germline V gene sequence: CDR1 SGDLS, CDR2 YYNGEE. The CDR3 is 15 residues long. In nucleotides, the CDR3 is TGTGCCAGCAGCGTAGGGCAGGGGGCGATCTATGAGCAGTTCTTC. It translates to CASSVGQGAIYEQFF.

About this clone itself: This CDR3 is also generated by other DNA sequences in the sample. The chain recombines TRBV2 with TRBJ1-6; D gene uncertain. Germline values: CDR1 SNHLY, CDR2 FYNNEI. V shed 4 bases and J shed 7 bases, with 5 bases lying between them. The CDR3 is 12 residues long. CDR3 amino acids: CASSGQNSPLHF. The CDR3 DNA sequence: TGTGCCAGCAGTGGTCAAAATTCACCCCTCCACTTT.

As to this clone: The identical CDR3 is also encoded by other nucleotide sequences in the sample. The chain uses TRBV9 and TRBJ2-5, with 12 bases matching TRBD2. The V gene's germline CDR1 is SGDLS and CDR2 YYNGEE. The junction had 4 bases not matched to a gene; V was cut back by 0 bases and J by 4 bases. The CDR3 extends over 16 amino acids. Here the CDR3 DNA reads TGTGCCAGCAGCGTAGCTAGCGGGGGGGCAAGAGAGACCCAGTACTTC. Translated, it gives CASSVASGGARETQYF.

In this sample, this clone turned up many times. V usage is TRBV27 and J usage is TRBJ1-1; D unresolved. The CDR3 is made up of 14 amino acids. From germline, CDR1 is MNHEY and CDR2 SMNVEV (reference sequence). The V end was cut by 3 bases, the J end by 6 bases, with 14 bases between. CDR3 nucleotides: TGTGCCAGCAGTTTTGCGGGAGCAGGCGCTGAAGCTTTCTTT. It is translated as CASSFAGAGAEAFF.

CDR3 amino acids: CASRRTTSGGNTIYF. The CDR3 region has the DNA TGTGCCAGCAGAAGGACAACATCAGGCGGAAACACCATATATTTT. V gene TRBV6-5 combines with J gene TRBJ1-3, with D perhaps matching TRBD1 (5 bases). Germline CDR1 and CDR2: MNHEY and SVGAGI. The CDR3 is made up of 15 amino acids. The V gene lost 6 bases and the J gene lost 4 bases, with 16 bases spanning the gap.

This clone was counted a few times. The chain has TRBV5-6 and TRBJ1-2, with D maybe TRBD1 (5 bases). The V gene lost 1 base and the J gene lost 8 bases, with 15 bases spanning the gap. The CDR3 loop spans 14 amino acids. Germline CDR1 and CDR2: SGHDT and YYEEEE. Here the CDR3 reads CASSLLWQGRGYTF. The CDR3 DNA sequence: TGTGCCAGCAGCTTGCTCTGGCAGGGCCGGGGCTACACCTTC.

This clone was recorded at least ten times. V and J are TRBV4-1 and TRBJ2-2; TRBD1 matches 10 bases. Germline lookup yields CDR1 MGHRA and CDR2 YSYEKL. V was clipped by 4 bases and J by 5 bases; unmatched bases: 7. CDR3 length: 16 amino acids. The DNA of the CDR3 is TGCGCCAGCAGCCCCCGACAGGGGGCGGGAACCGGGGAGCTGTTTTTT. It codes for CASSPRQGAGTGELFF.

The J gene is TRBJ1-1, the V gene TRBV6-5; a possible D gene is TRBD1 (5 bases). The V and J ends lost 7 bases and 5 bases respectively, with 20 bases between them. CDR1 MNHEY and CDR2 SVGAGI come from the germline V gene. This CDR3 is built from 15 residues. DNA for the CDR3: TGTGCCAGCACTAAAGACGGCTCCCGGGGGACTGAAGCTTTCTTT. It specifies CASTKDGSRGTEAFF.

This sequence joins TRBV6-5 and TRBJ1-2, with 9 bases lining up with TRBD1. With V trimmed by 6 bases and J by 6 bases, 8 bases remained unmatched. Per the germline V gene, CDR1 is MNHEY and CDR2 is SVGAGI. The CDR3 runs 14 residues. The CDR3 nucleotides read TGTGCCAGCAGCCAGGGAAGGACAGGGGATGGCTACACCTTC. Protein product: CASSQGRTGDGYTF.